These 20 T cell receptor beta chains came from one sample sequenced in a study of CD4 T cells in relation to SARS-CoV-2 and coronaviruses. Here immunoSEQ multiplex PCR was the method, and the copy in TCRdb shows in-frame clones only, minus some. Here the sample spans 15,000 to 20,000 clones, 74% being singletons. CD4+ T cells from unexposed donors were obtained before the COVID-19 pandemic (2011-2018). The cells were cultured for about 10 days before CD4+ T cells were isolated. The antigens for these receptors are not known. The sample comprised CD4+ T cells from PBMCs, cultured in vitro. All receptors come from a human donor in good health.

This chain links TRBV28 with TRBJ1-6; perhaps TRBD1 as D (5 bases). The CDR3 is 16 amino acids. Trimming shortened V by 2 bases and J by 9 bases, and 17 bases separated the two germline ends. Germline V CDR1 and CDR2: MDHEN, SYDVKM. This CDR3 reads CASSLGWGRSGSPLHF. CDR3 coding DNA: TGTGCCAGCAGTTTAGGGTGGGGGAGGAGTGGTTCACCCCTCCACTTT.

The V and J genes are TRBV18 and TRBJ1-3; D not resolved. Germline assignment: CDR1 KGHSH and CDR2 LQKENI. This CDR3 contains 13 residues. V gave up 6 bases and J gave up 0 bases, with 6 bases separating them. CDR3 nucleotides: TGTGCCAGCTCCACCCTCTCTGGAAACACCATATATTTT. Amino acids: CASSTLSGNTIYF. Variable domain in full (rest from reference TRBV18 and TRBJ1-3): NAGVMQNPRHLVRRRGQEARLRCSPMKGHSHVYWYRQLPEEGLKFMVYLQKENIIDESGMPKERFSAEFPKEGPSILRIQQVVRGDSAAYFCASSTLSGNTIYFGEGSWLTVV.

The rearrangement joins TRBV12-3 or TRBV12-4 to TRBJ1-2, with a weak D call TRBD1 (5 bases). Deletions cut 2 bases from V and 7 bases from J, with 8 bases between. The CDR3 has 12 residues. CDR3 sequence: CASSLQGGGYTF. As DNA, the CDR3 is TGTGCCAGCAGTTTACAGGGTGGTGGCTACACCTTC.

This chain uses TRBV6-5 with TRBJ2-1; 14 positions agree with TRBD2. Germline V gene data show CDR1 as MNHEY and CDR2 as SVGAGI. The J segment lost 6 bases and the V segment lost 4 bases, leaving 2 bases of the junction unmatched. This CDR3 has 15 amino acids. The CDR3 is CASSSGLAGGNEQFF. CDR3 DNA sequence: TGTGCCAGCAGTTCCGGACTAGCGGGAGGCAATGAGCAGTTCTTC.

The chain combines TRBV20-1 with TRBJ2-5; D gene ambiguous. V was trimmed by 5 bases and J by 3 bases, leaving 4 bases between them. The germline CDR1 and CDR2 sequences are DFQATT and SNEGSKA (reference sequence). This CDR3 has 10 residues. This CDR3 is CSAEKETQYF. In DNA form, the CDR3 reads TGCAGTGCTGAGAAAGAGACCCAGTACTTC.

The table lists this clone with a few counts. V and J are TRBV7-9 and TRBJ1-1; D possibly corresponds to TRBD1 (6 bases). The length of the CDR3 is 16 residues. Germline assignment: CDR1 SEHNR and CDR2 FQNEAQ (reference sequence). V lost 7 bases and J lost 1, with 19 bases in between. The chain's CDR3 is CASTQMGGLWNTEAFF. DNA for the CDR3: TGTGCCAGCACCCAGATGGGGGGGCTGTGGAACACTGAAGCTTTCTTT. The full variable domain, completed using reference TRBV7-9 and TRBJ1-1, is DTGVSQNPRHKITKRGQNVTFRCDPISEHNRLYWYRQTLGQGPEFLTYFQNEAQLEKSRLLSDRFSAERPKGSFSTLEIQRTEQGDSAMYLCASTQMGGLWNTEAFFGQGTRLTVV.

The CDR3 coding sequence is TGCGCCAGCAGCCCGGGTCGGGGTGGCAGTACCACCGGGGAGCTGTTTTTT. Protein: CASSPGRGGSTTGELFF. V is TRBV5-1 and J is TRBJ2-2, with D maybe TRBD2 (5 bases). Germline lookup yields CDR1 SGHRS and CDR2 YFSETQ. The CDR3 is 17 residues long. Trimming stripped 4 bases from V and 4 bases from J, with 20 bases between.

The chain couples TRBV28 to TRBJ2-7; the D is unclear. The CDR3 sequence is 14 residues long. Germline V gene data show CDR1 as MDHEN and CDR2 as SYDVKM. V gave up 3 bases and J gave up 4 bases, with 13 bases separating them. CDR3 protein: CASSFQGLRYEQYF. DNA for the CDR3: TGTGCCAGCAGTTTTCAAGGTTTGCGGTACGAGCAGTACTTC.

The chain recombines TRBV11-2 with TRBJ2-5; no clear D gene. CDR1 and CDR2 (germline): SGHAT, FQNNGV. This CDR3 comprises 14 residues. V lost 1 base, J lost 1 base, and 7 bases lay in between. The CDR3 nucleotides read TGTGCCAGCAGCTTAGGCCAACTCCAAGAGACCCAGTACTTC. Amino acids: CASSLGQLQETQYF. The full variable domain, rest sourced from reference TRBV11-2 and TRBJ2-5, is EAGVAQSPRYKIIEKRQSVAFWCNPISGHATLYWYQQILGQGPKLLIQFQNNGVVDDSQLPKDRFSAERLKGVDSTLKIQPAKLEDSAVYLCASSLGQLQETQYFGPGTRLLVL.

In this sample, this clone turned up a few times. The chain employs TRBV7-7 and TRBJ2-2; D remains ambiguous. The CDR3 consists of 14 residues. Germline V gene lookup returns CDR1 SSHAT and CDR2 FNYEAQ (reference sequence). Trimming took off 1 base at V and 6 bases at J, with 9 bases between the two ends. CDR3 DNA sequence: TGTGCCAGCAGCTTAGGGCGCCCTTCCGGGGAGCTGTTTTTT. It encodes CASSLGRPSGELFF.

The genes are TRBV12-3 or TRBV12-4 and TRBJ1-1; D is ambiguous. Trimming removed 5 bases at V and 5 bases at J, with 12 bases between. This CDR3 is 13 amino acids long. The CDR3 here is CASSGPGGTEAFF. Here the CDR3 DNA reads TGTGCCAGCAGTGGACCGGGCGGTACTGAAGCTTTCTTT.

This chain joins TRBV30 and TRBJ2-5; 8 bases match TRBD2. The V gene's germline CDR1 is GTSNPN and CDR2 SVGIG (reference sequence). The length of the CDR3 is 14 residues. The CDR3 DNA reads as TGTGCTCTGGGTCCGGGGGGGGGCCAAGAGACCCAGTACTTC. Translation gives CALGPGGGQETQYF.

A few counts support this clone. The gene calls are TRBV9 and TRBJ1-2; weak D call: TRBD1 (5 bases). V dropped 0 bases and J dropped 4 bases, with 13 bases sitting between them. CDR1 is SGDLS, CDR2 YYNGEE, per germline. This CDR3 has 15 amino acids. CDR3: CASSVAPDRFYGYTF. CDR3 in DNA: TGTGCCAGCAGCGTAGCACCCGACAGATTCTATGGCTACACCTTC.

V usage is TRBV9 and J usage is TRBJ1-1; D call uncertain. The germline V gene encodes CDR1 SGDLS and CDR2 YYNGEE. V was shortened by 0 bases and J by 0 bases, with 6 bases between the two germline ends. This CDR3 spans 14 amino acids. The CDR3 here is CASSVGPVNTEAFF. The CDR3 region has the DNA TGTGCCAGCAGCGTAGGTCCAGTGAACACTGAAGCTTTCTTT.

This clone has just a few counts. This rearrangement joins TRBV5-1 to TRBJ1-5, with 7 positions matching TRBD1. The V and J ends lost 7 bases and 4 bases, in that order; junction bases with no gene match: 11. CDR1 and CDR2 from the germline V gene are SGHRS and YFSETQ. The CDR3 runs 15 residues. The CDR3 sequence is CASYLRPGQNQPQHF. Written as DNA, the CDR3 is TGCGCCAGCTATCTACGACCGGGACAGAATCAGCCCCAGCATTTT.

This clone appeared once. The gene calls are TRBV24-1 and TRBJ2-5; 12 bases match TRBD1. This CDR3 region has 16 residues. Germline V CDR1 and CDR2: KGHDR, SFDVKD. V gave up 5 bases and J gave up 5 bases; unmatched junction bases: 8. CDR3 amino acids: CATSGTGTGGGETQYF. The CDR3 DNA sequence: TGTGCCACCAGTGGCACCGGGACAGGGGGCGGTGAGACCCAGTACTTC.

This clone showed up just a few times. The J gene is TRBJ2-1, the V gene TRBV6-2 or TRBV6-3; 7 bases fit TRBD1. Germline CDR1 reads MNHEY; CDR2 reads SVGEGT. The CDR3 consists of 14 residues. V shed 2 bases, J shed 4 bases, and the junction held 2 bases outside the gene matches. The CDR3 reads CASSYRDSYNEQFF. Written as DNA, the CDR3 is TGTGCCAGCAGTTACCGGGACAGTTACAATGAGCAGTTCTTC.

This clone was observed a handful of times. The gene calls are TRBV25-1 and TRBJ2-5, with 9 bases aligning to TRBD2. This CDR3 is 15 amino acids long. Unmatched junction bases numbered 14, after V lost 10 bases and J lost 5 bases. Germline lookup yields CDR1 MGHDK and CDR2 SYGVNS. The CDR3 loop is CATPEAGGERETQYF. The CDR3 nucleotides read TGTGCCACCCCGGAAGCGGGGGGAGAAAGGGAGACCCAGTACTTC.

This clone was seen a handful of times. The chain recombines TRBV5-1 with TRBJ2-7; 9 positions match TRBD2. CDR1 and CDR2 (germline): SGHRS, YFSETQ. J was trimmed by 6 bases and V by 4 bases; bases with no gene match: 11. The CDR3 consists of 15 residues. DNA for the CDR3: TGCGCCAGCAGCCCTCGGGCGGGAGGGCCCTCCGAGCAGTACTTC. It translates to CASSPRAGGPSEQYF.

J is TRBJ2-3 and V is TRBV5-1; TRBD1 matches 9 bases. CDR1 is SGHRS, CDR2 YFSETQ, per germline. Losses at the gene ends were 0 bases for V and 4 bases for J; bases not matched to a gene: 0. The CDR3 is 14 amino acids. In DNA, the CDR3 is TGCGCCAGCAGCTTGGGACAGGGGGCAGATACGCAGTATTTT. Its translation is CASSLGQGADTQYF.